The present T cell receptor beta chain was sequenced within a study of cytomegalovirus exposure and HLA in healthy donors. Study summary: Earlier, 150 million to 200 million T cells were analyzed, and fewer than 120 million unique TCR beta sequences were found among them.

Unrecorded immune exposures were likely, despite nominal health at sampling. The CDR3 has 16 amino acids. The PCR ran on 60 Vbeta and 13 Jbeta primers. Data came from immunoSEQ multiplex PCR; TCRdb stores just in-frame clones and leaves some out. The data hold about 150,000 clones, with 84% observed a single time. The clonotype was recovered from a boy under 10 years old in good health and CMV-seronegative. The V gene is TRBV12-2, the J gene TRBJ2-7; the D segment call TRBD2 is taken from the table without a DNA check. TRBV12-2 is listed as a pseudogene. The sample taken for sequencing was PBMCs. CDR3 sequence reads: CASRLECSGGTYEQYF. The CDR3 coding sequence is TGTGCAAGTCGCTTAGAATGTAGCGGGGGAACCTACGAGCAGTACTTC.